This entry lists 18 T cell receptor beta chains sequenced from one sample in a study of cytomegalovirus exposure and HLA in healthy donors. With 60 Vbeta and 13 Jbeta primers, the PCR was carried out. Profiled with immunoSEQ multiplex PCR; TCRdb holds only in-frame clones, not every one. This sample has over 95,000 clones, with 65% to 80% found just once. The sequenced sample was PBMCs. These receptors originate from a female donor in good health and CMV-seronegative.

J is TRBJ2-3 and V is TRBV27, with D possibly matching TRBD1 (5 bases). Deletions cut 6 bases from V and 2 bases from J, with 12 bases between. The CDR3 is made up of 14 amino acids. Germline V gene data show CDR1 as MNHEY and CDR2 as SMNVEV (reference sequence). In DNA, the CDR3 is TGTGCCAGCAGACGACAGAGAGACACAGATACGCAGTATTTT. Residues: CASRRQRDTDTQYF.

In DNA, the CDR3 is TGTGCCAGCAGCCGGGGGGACAGGGGTGTGAACACTGAAGCTTTCTTT. Protein: CASSRGDRGVNTEAFF. This rearrangement joins TRBV5-4 to TRBJ1-1; TRBD1 matches 10 bases. V shed 4 bases, J shed 0 bases, and the junction held 6 bases outside the gene matches. CDR1 and CDR2 (germline): SGHNT, YYREEE (reference sequence). This CDR3 spans 16 amino acids.

A word on this clone: An end of the junction does not agree with germline; a read error may underlie this. Other DNA sequences in this specimen translate into the identical CDR3. The chain recombines TRBV10-1 with TRBJ2-7, with TRBD2 matching 9 bases. This CDR3 is 15 amino acids long. Germline V CDR1 and CDR2: WNHNN, SYGVQD (reference sequence). This chain's CDR3 is CASSEWSSGAYEQYF. In nucleotides, the CDR3 is TGCGCCAGCAGTGAGTGGTCTAGCGGGGCCTATGAGCAGTACTTC.

The V call is TRBV7-6, the J call TRBJ2-7; TRBD2 matches at 10 bases. V was pared by 1 base and J by 2 bases, with 5 bases of the junction left unmatched. The CDR3 has 16 residues. In germline, CDR1 is SGHVS, CDR2 FNYEAQ. The CDR3 DNA reads as TGTGCCAGCAGCTTAGTTGCTAGCGGGGGCACCTACGAGCAGTACTTC. It specifies CASSLVASGGTYEQYF.

V is TRBV4-3 and J is TRBJ2-1; possibly TRBD2 for D (6 bases). Trimming removed 1 base at V and 1 base at J, with 11 bases between. Looked up from germline, CDR1 is LGHNA and CDR2 is YSLEER. The CDR3 has 16 amino acids. DNA for the CDR3: TGCGCCAGCAGCCAAGCCACGGGGGATTCCTACAATGAGCAGTTCTTC. It specifies CASSQATGDSYNEQFF.

The chain recombines TRBV5-8 with TRBJ1-2; 7 nucleotides match TRBD1. V was pared by 6 bases and J by 6 bases, with 11 bases of the junction left unmatched. CDR1 is SGHTS and CDR2 is YDEGEE in the germline V gene. This CDR3 region has 14 residues. The CDR3 region is CASTKTGRMNGYTF. CDR3 nucleotides: TGTGCCAGCACCAAGACAGGGAGGATGAATGGCTACACCTTC.

V gene TRBV9 combines with J gene TRBJ1-6; tentative D call: TRBD1 (6 bases). The length of the CDR3 is 16 residues. Trimming took off 3 bases at V and 0 bases at J, with 10 bases between the two ends. The germline V gene encodes CDR1 SGDLS and CDR2 YYNGEE. The CDR3 protein is CASSAGQSSYNSPLHF. The CDR3, as DNA: TGTGCCAGCAGCGCCGGACAGAGCTCCTATAATTCACCCCTCCACTTT.

The genes are TRBV6-1 and TRBJ2-7, with D possibly TRBD2 on 6 matching bases. Trimming took 1 base from V and 1 from J, leaving 11 bases between them. The CDR3 has 15 amino acids. Germline V gene lookup returns CDR1 MNHNS and CDR2 SASEGT. DNA of the CDR3: TGTGCCAGCAGTGAAGAGAGGAGCGGGTCCTACGAGCAGTACTTC. Encoded protein: CASSEERSGSYEQYF.

A note on this clone: A read error may produce the germline difference seen at one junction end. The chain has TRBV7-7 and TRBJ2-5; 8 bases agree with TRBD2. The CDR3 consists of 15 residues. Germline V gene data show CDR1 as SSHAT and CDR2 as FNYEAQ (reference sequence). Written as DNA, the CDR3 is TGTGCTAGCAGCTTTCCGGGTCCGGGAGGGGAGACCCAGTACTTC. Translation: CASSFPGPGGETQYF.

This sequence joins TRBV10-3 and TRBJ1-1; weak D call: TRBD1 (6 bases). Germline V gene sequence: CDR1 ENHRY, CDR2 SYGVKD. Trimming shortened V by 11 bases and J by 4 bases, and 17 bases separated the two germline ends. The CDR3 sequence is 13 residues long. The CDR3 protein is CAALQGGGTEAFF. The CDR3 DNA reads TGTGCCGCCCTACAGGGAGGGGGCACTGAAGCTTTCTTT.

This chain connects TRBV5-6 to TRBJ1-3; 12 bases are shared with TRBD1. The CDR3 runs 17 residues. Germline V gene data show CDR1 as SGHDT and CDR2 as YYEEEE. V shed 4 bases and J 0 bases; nucleotides not matched to a gene: 5. In DNA form, the CDR3 reads TGTGCCAGCAGCGGAGGGACAGGGGGCTACTCTGGAAACACCATATATTTT. Its translation is CASSGGTGGYSGNTIYF.

The gene calls are TRBV19 and TRBJ1-2, with TRBD1 identical over 7 bases. Germline V gives CDR1 LNHDA, CDR2 SQIVND (reference sequence). The CDR3 has 13 amino acids. V shed 7 bases and J 8 bases; nucleotides not matched to a gene: 10. The CDR3 region has the DNA TGTGCCAGTACGGTTCAGACAGGGATGGGCTACACCTTC. It specifies CASTVQTGMGYTF. The variable domain in full, completed from reference TRBV19 and TRBJ1-2, reads DGGITQSPKYLFRKEGQNVTLSCEQNLNHDAMYWYRQDPGQGLRLIYYSQIVNDFQKGDIAEGYSVSREKKESFPLTVTSAQKNPTAFYLCASTVQTGMGYTFGSGTRLTVV.

V is TRBV7-6 and J is TRBJ2-5; TRBD2 matches at 11 bases. Per germline, CDR1 SGHVS and CDR2 FNYEAQ. There are 15 residues in the CDR3. V lost 6 bases and J lost 7; bases outside the gene matches: 10. The CDR3 reads CASSLSSGGSGTQYF. CDR3 in DNA: TGTGCCAGCAGTCTCTCTAGCGGGGGGTCGGGGACCCAGTACTTC.

J is TRBJ2-7 and V is TRBV5-1, with 9 bases lining up with TRBD1. V lost 4 bases and J lost 3; bases outside the gene matches: 14. The CDR3 extends over 17 amino acids. Germline V CDR1 and CDR2: SGHRS, YFSETQ. The CDR3, as DNA: TGCGCCAGCAGCCGGACGACAGGGGGGTCCATAGACTACGAGCAGTACTTC. Its protein product is CASSRTTGGSIDYEQYF.

V is TRBV30 and J is TRBJ2-7, with D maybe TRBD1 (6 bases). This CDR3 has 13 amino acids. With 8 bases removed from V and 4 bases from J, the gap between germline ends came to 18 bases. In germline, CDR1 is GTSNPN, CDR2 SVGIG (reference sequence). The CDR3 DNA sequence: TGTGCCGGCCGGGACATAGGCCTATACGAGCAGTACTTC. Amino acid sequence: CAGRDIGLYEQYF.

This rearrangement joins TRBV15 to TRBJ1-5; no clear D gene. CDR1 LNHNV and CDR2 YYDKDF come from the germline V gene (reference sequence). V lost 0 bases and J 6 bases, leaving 6 bases between the germline ends. The CDR3 has 13 residues. This chain's CDR3 is CATSRDVLQPQHF. The CDR3 nucleotides read TGTGCCACCAGCAGAGATGTACTTCAGCCCCAGCATTTT.

The chain links TRBV5-1 to TRBJ2-2, with D perhaps TRBD1 (5 bases). Germline V gene data show CDR1 as SGHRS and CDR2 as YFSETQ. V lost 4 bases, J lost 0 bases, and 7 bases lay in between. The CDR3 totals 14 residues. CDR3 in amino acids: CASSQDTNTGELFF. The CDR3 DNA follows: TGCGCCAGCAGCCAGGACACGAACACCGGGGAGCTGTTTTTT.

The chain is built from TRBV19 and TRBJ1-1; maybe TRBD1 (5 bases). Trimming took off 6 bases at V and 1 base at J, with 18 bases between the two ends. Germline V gene lookup returns CDR1 LNHDA and CDR2 SQIVND (reference sequence). This CDR3 has 16 residues. The CDR3 loop reads CASSRRGGLRNTEAFF. The CDR3 bases are TGTGCCAGTAGCCGAAGGGGTGGGTTACGGAACACTGAAGCTTTCTTT.